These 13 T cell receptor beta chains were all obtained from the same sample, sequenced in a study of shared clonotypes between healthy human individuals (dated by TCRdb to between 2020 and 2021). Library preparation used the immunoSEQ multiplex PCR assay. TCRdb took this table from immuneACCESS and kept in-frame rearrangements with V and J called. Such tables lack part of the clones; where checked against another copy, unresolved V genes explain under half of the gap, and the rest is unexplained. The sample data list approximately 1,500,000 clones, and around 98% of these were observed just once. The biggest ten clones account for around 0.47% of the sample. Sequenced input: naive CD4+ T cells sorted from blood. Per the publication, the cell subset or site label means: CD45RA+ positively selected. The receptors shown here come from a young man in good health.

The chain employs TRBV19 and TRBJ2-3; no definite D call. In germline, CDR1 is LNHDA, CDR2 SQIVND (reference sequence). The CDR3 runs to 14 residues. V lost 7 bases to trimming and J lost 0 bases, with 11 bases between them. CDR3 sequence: CASTPTISTDTQYF. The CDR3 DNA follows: TGTGCCAGTACACCGACGATTAGCACAGATACGCAGTATTTT. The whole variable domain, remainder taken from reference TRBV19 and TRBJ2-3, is DGGITQSPKYLFRKEGQNVTLSCEQNLNHDAMYWYRQDPGQGLRLIYYSQIVNDFQKGDIAEGYSVSREKKESFPLTVTSAQKNPTAFYLCASTPTISTDTQYFGPGTRLTVL.

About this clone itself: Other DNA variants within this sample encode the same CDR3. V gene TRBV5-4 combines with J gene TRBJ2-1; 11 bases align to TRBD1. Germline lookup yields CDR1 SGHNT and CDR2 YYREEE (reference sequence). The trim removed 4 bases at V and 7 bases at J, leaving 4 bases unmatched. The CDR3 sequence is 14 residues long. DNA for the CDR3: TGTGCCAGCAGCCCGGGACAGGGGGGTAATGAGCAGTTCTTC. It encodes CASSPGQGGNEQFF.

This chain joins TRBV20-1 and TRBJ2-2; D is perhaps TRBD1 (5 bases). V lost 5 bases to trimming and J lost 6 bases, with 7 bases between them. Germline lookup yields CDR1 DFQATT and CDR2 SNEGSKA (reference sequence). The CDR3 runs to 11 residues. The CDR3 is CSAPQAGELFF. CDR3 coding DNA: TGCAGTGCTCCACAGGCCGGGGAGCTGTTTTTT.

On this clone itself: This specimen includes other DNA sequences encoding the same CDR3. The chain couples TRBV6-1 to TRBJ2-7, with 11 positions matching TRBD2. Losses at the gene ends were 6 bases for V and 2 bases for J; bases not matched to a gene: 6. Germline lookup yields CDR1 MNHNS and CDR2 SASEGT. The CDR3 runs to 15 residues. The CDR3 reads CASSATSGMPYEQYF. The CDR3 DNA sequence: TGTGCCAGCAGCGCGACTAGCGGGATGCCCTACGAGCAGTACTTC.

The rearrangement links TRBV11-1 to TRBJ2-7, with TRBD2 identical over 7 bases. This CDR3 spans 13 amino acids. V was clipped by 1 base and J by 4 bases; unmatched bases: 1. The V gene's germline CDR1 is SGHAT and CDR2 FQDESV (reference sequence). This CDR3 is CASSLGEGYEQYF. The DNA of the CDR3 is TGTGCCAGCAGCTTAGGGGAGGGTTACGAGCAGTACTTC.

The CDR3 bases are TGTGCCAGCAGCTTAGTTTCTGGCCAGGGGGTAGTTGGAAACACCATATATTTT. Protein product: CASSLVSGQGVVGNTIYF. The chain employs TRBV7-6 and TRBJ1-3, with TRBD1 matching 7 bases. The CDR3 runs 18 residues. CDR1 is SGHVS, CDR2 FNYEAQ, per germline. V shed 1 base and J 3 bases; nucleotides not matched to a gene: 12. The entire variable domain, with the rest obtained from reference TRBV7-6 and TRBJ1-3, is as follows: GAGVSQSPRYKVTKRGQDVALRCDPISGHVSLYWYRQALGQGPEFLTYFNYEAQQDKSGLPNDRFSAERPEGSISTLTIQRTEQRDSAMYRCASSLVSGQGVVGNTIYFGEGSWLTVV.

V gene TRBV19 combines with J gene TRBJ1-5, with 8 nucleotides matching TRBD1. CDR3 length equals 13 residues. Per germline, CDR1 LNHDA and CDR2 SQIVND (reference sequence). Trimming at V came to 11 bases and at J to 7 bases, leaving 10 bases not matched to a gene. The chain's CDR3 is CAGGQAGHQPQHF. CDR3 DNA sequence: TGTGCCGGGGGACAGGCCGGCCACCAGCCCCAGCATTTT.

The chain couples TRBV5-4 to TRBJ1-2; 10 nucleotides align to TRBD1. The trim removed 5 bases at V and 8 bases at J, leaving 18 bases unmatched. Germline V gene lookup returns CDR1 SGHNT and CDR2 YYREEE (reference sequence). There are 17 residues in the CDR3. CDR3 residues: CASRPGQGPFGTLGYTF. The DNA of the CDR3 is TGTGCCAGCAGACCGGGACAGGGGCCCTTCGGTACTTTGGGCTACACCTTC.

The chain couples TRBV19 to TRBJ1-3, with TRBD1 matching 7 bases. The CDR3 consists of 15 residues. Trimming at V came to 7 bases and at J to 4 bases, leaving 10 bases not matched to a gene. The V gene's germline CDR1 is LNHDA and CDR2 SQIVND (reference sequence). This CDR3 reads CASIGIRGSGNTIYF. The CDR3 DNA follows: TGTGCCAGTATCGGGATCAGGGGGTCCGGAAACACCATATATTTT.

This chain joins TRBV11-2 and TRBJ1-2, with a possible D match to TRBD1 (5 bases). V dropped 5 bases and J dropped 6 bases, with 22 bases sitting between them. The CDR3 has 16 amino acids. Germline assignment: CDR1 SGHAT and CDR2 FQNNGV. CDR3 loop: CASSRIPRGGTHGYTF. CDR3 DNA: TGTGCCAGCAGCCGAATCCCACGGGGCGGGACCCATGGCTACACCTTC.

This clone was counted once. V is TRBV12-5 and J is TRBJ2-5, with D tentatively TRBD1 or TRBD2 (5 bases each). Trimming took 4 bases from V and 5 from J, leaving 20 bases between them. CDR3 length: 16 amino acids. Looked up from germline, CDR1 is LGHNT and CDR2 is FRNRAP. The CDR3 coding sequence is TGTGCTAGTGGTTCCGTTGGGCAGGGAGAAAATGAGACCCAGTACTTC. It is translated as CASGSVGQGENETQYF. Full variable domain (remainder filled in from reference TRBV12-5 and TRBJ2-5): DARVTQTPRHKVTEMGQEVTMRCQPILGHNTVFWYRQTMMQGLELLAYFRNRAPLDDSGMPKDRFSAEMPDATLATLKIQPSEPRDSAVYFCASGSVGQGENETQYFGPGTRLLVL.

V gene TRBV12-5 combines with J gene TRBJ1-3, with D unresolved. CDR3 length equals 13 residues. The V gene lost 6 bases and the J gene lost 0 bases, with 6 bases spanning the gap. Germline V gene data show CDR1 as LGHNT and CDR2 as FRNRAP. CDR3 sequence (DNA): TGTGCTAGTGGGGGGAACTCTGGAAACACCATATATTTT. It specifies CASGGNSGNTIYF.

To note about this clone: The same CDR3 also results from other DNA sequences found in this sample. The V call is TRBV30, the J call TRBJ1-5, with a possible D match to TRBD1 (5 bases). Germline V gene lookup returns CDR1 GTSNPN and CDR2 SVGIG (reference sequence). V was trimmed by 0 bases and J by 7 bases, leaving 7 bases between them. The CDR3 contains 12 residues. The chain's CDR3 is CAWSVRGQPQHF. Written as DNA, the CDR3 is TGTGCCTGGAGTGTAAGGGGCCAGCCCCAGCATTTT.